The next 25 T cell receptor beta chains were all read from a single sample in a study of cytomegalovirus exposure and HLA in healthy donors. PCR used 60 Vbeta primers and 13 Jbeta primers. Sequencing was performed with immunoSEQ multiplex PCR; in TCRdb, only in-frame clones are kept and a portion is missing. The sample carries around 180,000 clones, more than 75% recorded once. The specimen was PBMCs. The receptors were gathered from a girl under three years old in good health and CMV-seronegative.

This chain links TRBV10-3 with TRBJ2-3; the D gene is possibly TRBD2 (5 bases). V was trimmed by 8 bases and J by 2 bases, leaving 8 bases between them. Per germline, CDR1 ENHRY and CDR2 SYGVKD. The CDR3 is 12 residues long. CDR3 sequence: CAIRGPTDTQYF. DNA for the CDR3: TGTGCCATCCGCGGGCCCACAGATACGCAGTATTTT.

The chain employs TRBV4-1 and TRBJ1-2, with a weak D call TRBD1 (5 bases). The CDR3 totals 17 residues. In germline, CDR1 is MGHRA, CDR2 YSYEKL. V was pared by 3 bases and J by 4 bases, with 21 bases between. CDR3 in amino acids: CASSQNDFRGQVYGYTF. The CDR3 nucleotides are TGCGCCAGCAGCCAGAATGACTTTAGGGGTCAGGTCTATGGCTACACCTTC.

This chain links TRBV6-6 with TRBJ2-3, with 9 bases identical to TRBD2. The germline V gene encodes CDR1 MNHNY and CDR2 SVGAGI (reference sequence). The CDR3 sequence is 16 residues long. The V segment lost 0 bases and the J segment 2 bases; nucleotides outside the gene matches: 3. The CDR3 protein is CASSYSSSGTTDTQYF. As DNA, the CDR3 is TGTGCCAGCAGTTACTCCTCTAGCGGGACCACAGATACGCAGTATTTT.

The DNA for the CDR3 is TGTGCCAGCAGCTCACGACAGGGTTCAGTGAGGTCAGGAGAGACCCAGTACTTC. Protein: CASSSRQGSVRSGETQYF. The rearrangement joins TRBV14 to TRBJ2-5; 7 bases agree with TRBD1. The germline V gene encodes CDR1 SGHDN and CDR2 FVKESK. The CDR3 length is 18 residues. V was clipped by 5 bases and J by 4 bases; unmatched bases: 19.

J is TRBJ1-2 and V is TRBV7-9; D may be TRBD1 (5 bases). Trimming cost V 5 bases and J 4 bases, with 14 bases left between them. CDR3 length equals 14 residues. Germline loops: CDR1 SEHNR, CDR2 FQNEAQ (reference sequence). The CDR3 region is CASSQDRAPYGYTF. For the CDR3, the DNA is TGTGCCAGCAGCCAAGACAGAGCTCCCTATGGCTACACCTTC.

CDR3: CASSFTILPYEQYF. The CDR3 DNA follows: TGTGCCAGCAGCTTCACAATCTTACCCTACGAGCAGTACTTC. The rearrangement uses TRBV7-9 and TRBJ2-7; D gene unclear. Germline-derived CDR1 and CDR2 are SEHNR and FQNEAQ (reference sequence). CDR3 length: 14 residues. Trimming took off 3 bases at V and 2 bases at J, with 11 bases between the two ends.

The CDR3 sequence is CASQWGRAGSGANVLTF. In DNA, the CDR3 is TGTGCCAGTCAGTGGGGCAGGGCTGGTTCTGGGGCCAACGTCCTGACTTTC. The rearrangement uses TRBV19 and TRBJ2-6; D possibly corresponds to TRBD1 (5 bases). Trimming removed 8 bases from V and 1 base from J, with 18 bases in between. Germline assignment: CDR1 LNHDA and CDR2 SQIVND (reference sequence). The CDR3 has 17 amino acids.

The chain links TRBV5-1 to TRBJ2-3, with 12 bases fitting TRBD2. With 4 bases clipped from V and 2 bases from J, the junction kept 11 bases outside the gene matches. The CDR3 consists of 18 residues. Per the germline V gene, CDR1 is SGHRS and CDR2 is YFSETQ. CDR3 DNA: TGCGCCAGCAGCCTCGGACTAGCGGGGAGCATTTACACAGATACGCAGTATTTT. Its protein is CASSLGLAGSIYTDTQYF.

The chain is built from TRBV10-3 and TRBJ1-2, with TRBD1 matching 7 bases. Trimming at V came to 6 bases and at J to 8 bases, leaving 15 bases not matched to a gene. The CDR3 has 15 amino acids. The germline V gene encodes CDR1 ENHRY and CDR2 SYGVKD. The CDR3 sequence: CAIRVGGQTHGGYTF. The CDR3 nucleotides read TGTGCCATCAGGGTAGGGGGACAGACCCACGGGGGCTACACCTTC.

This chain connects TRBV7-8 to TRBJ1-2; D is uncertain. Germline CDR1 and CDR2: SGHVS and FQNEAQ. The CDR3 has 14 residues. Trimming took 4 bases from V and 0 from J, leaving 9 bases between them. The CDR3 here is CASSSRTANYGYTF. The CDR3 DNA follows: TGTGCCAGCAGCTCCCGAACAGCTAACTATGGCTACACCTTC.

Here the CDR3 reads CASSSVLAGLGNEQFF. In nucleotides, the CDR3 is TGTGCCAGCAGTTCCGTACTAGCGGGGTTAGGCAATGAGCAGTTCTTC. The chain recombines TRBV27 with TRBJ2-1; TRBD2 matches at 10 bases. The ends lost 4 bases at V and 6 bases at J; junction bases unmatched: 9. Germline loops: CDR1 MNHEY, CDR2 SMNVEV (reference sequence). There are 16 residues in the CDR3.

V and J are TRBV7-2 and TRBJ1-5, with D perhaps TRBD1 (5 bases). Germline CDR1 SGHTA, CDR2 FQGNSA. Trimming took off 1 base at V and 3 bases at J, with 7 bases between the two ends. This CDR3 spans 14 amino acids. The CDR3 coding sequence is TGTGCCAGCAGCTTAGGACAGCACAATCAGCCCCAGCATTTT. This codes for CASSLGQHNQPQHF.

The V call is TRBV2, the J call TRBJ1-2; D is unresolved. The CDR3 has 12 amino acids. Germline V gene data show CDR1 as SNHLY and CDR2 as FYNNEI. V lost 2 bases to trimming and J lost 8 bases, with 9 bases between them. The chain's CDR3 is CASSEISEGYTF. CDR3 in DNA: TGTGCCAGCAGTGAAATCTCGGAGGGCTACACCTTC.

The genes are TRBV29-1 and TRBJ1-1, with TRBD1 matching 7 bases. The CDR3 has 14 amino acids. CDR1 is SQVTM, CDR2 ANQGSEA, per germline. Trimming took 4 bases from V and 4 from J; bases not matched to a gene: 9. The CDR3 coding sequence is TGCAGCGTTGGGACCCCCGGGACAGTCACTGAAGCTTTCTTT. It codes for CSVGTPGTVTEAFF.

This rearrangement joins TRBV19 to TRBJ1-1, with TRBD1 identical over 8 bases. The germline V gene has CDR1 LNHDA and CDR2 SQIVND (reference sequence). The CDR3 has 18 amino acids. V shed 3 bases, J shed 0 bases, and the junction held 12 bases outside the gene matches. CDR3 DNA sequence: TGTGCCAGTAGTATGTACCAGGGGGCTAGGAGGTTGAACACTGAAGCTTTCTTT. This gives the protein CASSMYQGARRLNTEAFF.

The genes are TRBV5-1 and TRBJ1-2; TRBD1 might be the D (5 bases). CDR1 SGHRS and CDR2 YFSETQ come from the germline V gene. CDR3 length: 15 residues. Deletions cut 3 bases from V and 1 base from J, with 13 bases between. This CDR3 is CASSSDSRHNYGYTF. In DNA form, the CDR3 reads TGCGCCAGCAGCTCTGACAGCCGTCATAACTATGGCTACACCTTC.

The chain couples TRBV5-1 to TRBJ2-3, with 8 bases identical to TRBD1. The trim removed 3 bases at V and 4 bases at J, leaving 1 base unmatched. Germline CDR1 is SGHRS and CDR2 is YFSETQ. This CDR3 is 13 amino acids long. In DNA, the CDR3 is TGCGCCAGCAGCTCGACAGGGGCAGATACGCAGTATTTT. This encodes CASSSTGADTQYF.

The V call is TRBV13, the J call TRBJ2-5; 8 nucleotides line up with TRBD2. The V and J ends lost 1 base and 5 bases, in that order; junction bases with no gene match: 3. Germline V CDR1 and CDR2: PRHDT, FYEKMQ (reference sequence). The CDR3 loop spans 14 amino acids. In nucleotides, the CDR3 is TGTGCCAGCAGCTTAGATCCGGGGGGGGAGACCCAGTACTTC. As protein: CASSLDPGGETQYF.

The CDR3 coding sequence is TGTGCCAGCAGCCAAGATCGTGGGAGCTCCTACGAGCAGTACTTC. It translates to CASSQDRGSSYEQYF. This sequence joins TRBV4-2 and TRBJ2-5; D is perhaps TRBD2 (5 bases). The assigned J gene may be wrong: the sequence end matches TRBJ2-7 better. Germline V gene lookup returns CDR1 LGHNA and CDR2 YNFKEQ. The CDR3 loop spans 15 amino acids.

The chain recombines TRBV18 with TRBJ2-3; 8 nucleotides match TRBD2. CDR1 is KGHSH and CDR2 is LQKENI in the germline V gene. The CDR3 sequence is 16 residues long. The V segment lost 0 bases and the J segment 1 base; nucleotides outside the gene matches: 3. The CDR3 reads CASSPPEAGGTDTQYF. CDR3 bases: TGTGCCAGCTCACCACCGGAAGCGGGAGGCACAGATACGCAGTATTTT.

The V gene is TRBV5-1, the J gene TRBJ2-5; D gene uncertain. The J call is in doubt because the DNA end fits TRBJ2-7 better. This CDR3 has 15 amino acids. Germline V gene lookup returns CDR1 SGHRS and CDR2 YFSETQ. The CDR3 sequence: CASSLGGYSIHEQYF. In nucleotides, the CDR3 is TGCGCCAGCAGCTTGGGTGGCTACAGTATCCACGAGCAGTACTTC.

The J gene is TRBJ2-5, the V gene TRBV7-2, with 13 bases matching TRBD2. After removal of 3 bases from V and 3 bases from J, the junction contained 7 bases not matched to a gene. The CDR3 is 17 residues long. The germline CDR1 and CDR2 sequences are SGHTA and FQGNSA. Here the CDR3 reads CASSLLLAGGGKETQYF. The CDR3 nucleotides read TGTGCCAGCAGCTTGCTACTAGCGGGAGGGGGGAAAGAGACCCAGTACTTC.

Here the CDR3 reads CASSLSAGGIDTGELFF. For the CDR3, the DNA is TGTGCCAGCAGTTTATCGGCAGGGGGGATCGACACCGGGGAGCTGTTTTTT. V and J are TRBV27 and TRBJ2-2, with D maybe TRBD1 (7 bases). CDR1 is MNHEY and CDR2 is SMNVEV in the germline V gene (reference sequence). This CDR3 spans 17 amino acids. Trimming stripped 0 bases from V and 3 bases from J, with 14 bases between.

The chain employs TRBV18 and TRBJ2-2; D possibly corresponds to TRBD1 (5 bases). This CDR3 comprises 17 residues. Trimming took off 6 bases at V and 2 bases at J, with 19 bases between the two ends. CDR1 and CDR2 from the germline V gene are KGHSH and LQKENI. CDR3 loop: CASSPLFGQGNTGELFF. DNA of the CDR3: TGTGCCAGCTCGCCCCTCTTCGGGCAGGGTAACACCGGGGAGCTGTTTTTT.

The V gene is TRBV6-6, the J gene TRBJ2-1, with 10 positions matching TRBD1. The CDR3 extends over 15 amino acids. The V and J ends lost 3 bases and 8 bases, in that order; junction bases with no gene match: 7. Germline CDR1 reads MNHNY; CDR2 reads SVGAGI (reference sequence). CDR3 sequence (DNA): TGTGCCAGCAGTTATTACCGGGACAGGGGTCATGAGCAGTTCTTC. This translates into CASSYYRDRGHEQFF.